The 25 T cell receptor beta chains listed next were all sequenced from one sample in a study of blood T cell repertoires in COVID-19. Measured with immunoSEQ multiplex PCR; TCRdb has only the in-frame clones, and not every one. Among about 150,000 clones listed, approximately 80% were seen once. Material: peripheral blood. These receptor sequences come from a woman aged 45 to 65 with acute or convalescent COVID-19.

This chain links TRBV28 with TRBJ2-7, with 8 bases matching TRBD2. Per the germline V gene, CDR1 is MDHEN and CDR2 is SYDVKM. CDR3 size: 15 residues. V shed 2 bases, J shed 7 bases, and the junction held 10 bases outside the gene matches. The CDR3 region has the DNA TGTGCCAGCAGTTTACACAGCGGGAGATTGGGAGAGCAGTACTTC. Protein: CASSLHSGRLGEQYF.

Note on this clone: Germline is not matched at one junction end, which may reflect a read error. The chain employs TRBV7-9 and TRBJ2-1; D possibly corresponds to TRBD2 (5 bases). CDR1 SEHNR and CDR2 FQNEAQ come from the germline V gene (reference sequence). The CDR3 covers 12 residues. CDR3 nucleotides: TGTGCCAGCAGCCTAGCTAACAATGAGCAGTTCTTC. Translation gives CASSLANNEQFF.

The chain combines TRBV7-2 with TRBJ2-7; TRBD2 matches at 8 bases. CDR1 is SGHTA and CDR2 is FQGNSA in the germline V gene. V lost 5 bases to trimming and J lost 7 bases; unmatched junction nucleotides: 13. The CDR3 sequence is 15 residues long. The DNA of the CDR3 is TGTGCCAGCAGCACTAGCGGAGCTGTTTTACGGGAGCAGTACTTC. It specifies CASSTSGAVLREQYF.

The chain links TRBV6-5 to TRBJ1-2, with TRBD1 matching over 7 bases. This CDR3 contains 14 residues. The trim removed 3 bases at V and 2 bases at J, leaving 3 bases unmatched. Germline-derived CDR1 and CDR2 are MNHEY and SVGAGI. The CDR3 here is CASSYTGANYGYTF. The CDR3 DNA reads as TGTGCCAGCAGTTATACAGGGGCCAACTATGGCTACACCTTC.

The rearrangement links TRBV10-1 to TRBJ2-7; TRBD1 matches 7 bases. Germline CDR1 is WNHNN and CDR2 is SYGVQD (reference sequence). V was clipped by 0 bases and J by 1 base; unmatched bases: 0. The CDR3 is made up of 14 amino acids. The CDR3 loop is CASSESGQSYEQYF. Written as DNA, the CDR3 is TGCGCCAGCAGTGAGTCGGGACAGTCCTACGAGCAGTACTTC.

The chain has TRBV18 and TRBJ1-2, with 7 bases fitting TRBD1. Per the germline V gene, CDR1 is KGHSH and CDR2 is LQKENI. The CDR3 totals 13 residues. The ends lost 3 bases at V and 7 bases at J; junction bases unmatched: 5. The CDR3 is CASSPTTGTGYTF. Written as DNA, the CDR3 is TGTGCCAGCTCACCCACGACAGGGACTGGCTACACCTTC.

This chain links TRBV5-4 with TRBJ2-7, with D unclear. Looked up from germline, CDR1 is SGHNT and CDR2 is YYREEE (reference sequence). This CDR3 contains 13 residues. Trimming cost V 4 bases and J 0 bases, with 8 bases left between them. The CDR3 region is CASSVSYSYEQYF. Here the CDR3 DNA reads TGTGCCAGCAGCGTGTCCTACTCCTACGAGCAGTACTTC.

This clone has more than one count but fewer than ten. The CDR3 DNA reads TGTGCCAGCCTCGCAATGGGGGGTTTAAATCAGCCCCAGCATTTT. It specifies CASLAMGGLNQPQHF. The V call is TRBV6-6, the J call TRBJ1-5; D is possibly TRBD1 (5 bases). The V gene's germline CDR1 is MNHNY and CDR2 SVGAGI (reference sequence). The V and J ends lost 8 bases and 4 bases respectively, with 18 bases between them. This CDR3 is 15 amino acids long.

The chain carries TRBV3-1 (or the pseudogene TRBV3-2) and TRBJ1-4; D is unclear. CDR1 is LGHDT, CDR2 YNNKEL, per germline (reference sequence). The CDR3 totals 13 residues. Trimming took 3 bases from V and 6 from J, leaving 8 bases between them. CDR3 region: CASSQRRDEKLFF. CDR3 in DNA: TGTGCCAGCAGCCAGAGACGGGATGAAAAACTGTTTTTT.

This chain joins TRBV5-1 and TRBJ2-5; 8 bases map to TRBD1. The junction had 6 bases not matched to a gene; V was cut back by 3 bases and J by 2 bases. The CDR3 length is 15 residues. Germline V CDR1 and CDR2: SGHRS, YFSETQ. CDR3 amino acids: CASSYPTGGQETQYF. The DNA for the CDR3 is TGCGCCAGCAGCTACCCCACAGGGGGGCAAGAGACCCAGTACTTC.

This clone was seen just once. This chain joins TRBV7-9 and TRBJ2-3; TRBD2 agrees at 10 bases. The CDR3 runs 16 residues. The junction had 5 bases not matched to a gene; V was cut back by 1 base and J by 4 bases. Germline CDR1 SEHNR, CDR2 FQNEAQ (reference sequence). This CDR3 reads CASSLGLAGEADTQYF. The CDR3 nucleotides are TGTGCCAGCAGCTTAGGGCTAGCGGGAGAAGCAGATACGCAGTATTTT.

This rearrangement joins TRBV7-3 to TRBJ2-1; TRBD2 aligns across 10 bases. This CDR3 has 15 residues. Germline V lookup: CDR1 SGHTA, CDR2 FQGTGA. Trimming removed 5 bases from V and 3 bases from J; junction bases left unmatched: 4. CDR3: CASSPGLAIYNEQFF. CDR3 coding DNA: TGTGCCAGCAGCCCGGGACTAGCGATCTACAATGAGCAGTTCTTC.

This clone was detected a few times. The CDR3 DNA follows: TGTGCCCCCCGGGACAGGGCGACTAACTATGGCTACACCTTC. Its translation: CAPRDRATNYGYTF. The chain combines TRBV5-6 with TRBJ1-2; 9 bases are a match to TRBD1. Germline CDR1 and CDR2: SGHDT and YYEEEE. Unmatched junction bases numbered 7, after V lost 10 bases and J lost 0 bases. The CDR3 is 14 amino acids.

Notes on this clone: At one end the junction does not follow the germline gene, possibly because of a read error. The chain carries TRBV19 and TRBJ2-1, with D tentatively TRBD1 or TRBD2 (5 bases each). Germline V gives CDR1 LNHDA, CDR2 SQIVND (reference sequence). The CDR3 has 15 amino acids. CDR3: CASSLEGQSYNEQFF. Written as DNA, the CDR3 is TGTGCCAGTAGTCTAGAGGGGCAGTCCTACAATGAGCAGTTCTTC.

The chain employs TRBV5-1 and TRBJ1-1; 8 bases are a match to TRBD1. Germline V gene lookup returns CDR1 SGHRS and CDR2 YFSETQ. This CDR3 region has 14 residues. The V segment lost 4 bases and the J segment 1 base; nucleotides outside the gene matches: 3. As DNA, the CDR3 is TGCGCCAGCAGCCAAGACAGGGGGAACACTGAAGCTTTCTTT. Translated: CASSQDRGNTEAFF. The full variable domain, rest sourced from reference TRBV5-1 and TRBJ1-1, is KAGVTQTPRYLIKTRGQQVTLSCSPISGHRSVSWYQQTPGQGLQFLFEYFSETQRNKGNFPGRFSGRQFSNSRSEMNVSTLELGDSALYLCASSQDRGNTEAFFGQGTRLTVV.

The gene calls are TRBV6-5 and TRBJ1-2; tentative D call: TRBD1 (6 bases). The CDR3 consists of 14 residues. In germline, CDR1 is MNHEY, CDR2 SVGAGI. The V gene lost 6 bases and the J gene lost 4 bases, with 15 bases spanning the gap. The CDR3 here is CASSTGGRLYGYTF. For the CDR3, the DNA is TGTGCCAGCAGCACGGGGGGGCGCCTCTATGGCTACACCTTC.

The J gene is TRBJ2-3, the V gene TRBV7-3; D possibly corresponds to TRBD1 (6 bases). V lost 0 bases and J lost 5, with 9 bases in between. Germline CDR1 SGHTA, CDR2 FQGTGA. The CDR3 length is 14 residues. The CDR3 DNA sequence: TGTGCCAGCAGCTTAACGGGGGCCGGAGATACGCAGTATTTT. Protein: CASSLTGAGDTQYF.

The genes are TRBV15 and TRBJ2-2, with 7 bases lining up with TRBD2. Germline V gene lookup returns CDR1 LNHNV and CDR2 YYDKDF (reference sequence). The CDR3 loop spans 15 amino acids. V shed 6 bases and J 4 bases; nucleotides not matched to a gene: 8. The CDR3 region has the DNA TGTGCCACCAGGGGCGGGACTACCAGCACCGGGGAGCTGTTTTTT. It is translated as CATRGGTTSTGELFF.

V is TRBV29-1 and J is TRBJ1-2; D gene uncertain. The length of the CDR3 is 14 residues. CDR1 and CDR2 from the germline V gene are SQVTM and ANQGSEA. V gave up 6 bases and J gave up 1 base, with 15 bases separating them. This CDR3 is CSVPDQRLNYGYTF. CDR3 DNA sequence: TGCAGCGTCCCCGACCAGCGGCTTAACTATGGCTACACCTTC.

This chain links TRBV7-2 with TRBJ2-1; D remains unclear. Trimming removed 1 base at V and 7 bases at J, with 11 bases between. Germline lookup yields CDR1 SGHTA and CDR2 FQGNSA. This CDR3 has 14 amino acids. CDR3 sequence reads: CASSLDRFSNEQFF. CDR3 nucleotides: TGTGCCAGCAGCTTAGACAGATTCTCTAATGAGCAGTTCTTC.

The chain links TRBV7-8 to TRBJ2-2, with TRBD2 identical over 10 bases. Germline-derived CDR1 and CDR2 are SGHVS and FQNEAQ. Losses at the gene ends were 5 bases for V and 2 bases for J; bases not matched to a gene: 5. This CDR3 is 16 amino acids long. CDR3 sequence (DNA): TGTGCCAGCAGCCATCGGACTAGCGGTAACACCGGGGAGCTGTTTTTT. It codes for CASSHRTSGNTGELFF.

This clone occurred a few times. The chain is built from TRBV7-2 and TRBJ2-7; tentatively, D is TRBD1 (5 bases). CDR1 is SGHTA and CDR2 is FQGNSA in the germline V gene. The CDR3 contains 14 residues. The V end was cut by 5 bases, the J end by 3 bases, with 14 bases between. This CDR3 reads CASSTPTESYEQYF. CDR3 in DNA: TGTGCCAGCAGCACACCGACAGAGAGCTACGAGCAGTACTTC.

The chain combines TRBV6-5 with TRBJ1-2, with 9 positions matching TRBD1. The CDR3 loop spans 15 amino acids. With 4 bases clipped from V and 4 bases from J, the junction kept 7 bases outside the gene matches. Germline CDR1 is MNHEY and CDR2 is SVGAGI. The CDR3 sequence is CASSSKQGAGYGYTF. CDR3 bases: TGTGCCAGCAGTTCCAAACAGGGGGCTGGCTATGGCTACACCTTC.

This clone turned up a few times. The rearrangement joins TRBV29-1 to TRBJ1-1; 7 bases agree with TRBD1. After removal of 7 bases from V and 0 bases from J, the junction contained 14 bases not matched to a gene. CDR1 is SQVTM, CDR2 ANQGSEA, per germline. The CDR3 is made up of 16 amino acids. Written as DNA, the CDR3 is TGCAGCGCATCACAGGGGAAAGGCACGATGAACACTGAAGCTTTCTTT. Its translation is CSASQGKGTMNTEAFF.

The chain employs TRBV3-1 (or the pseudogene TRBV3-2) and TRBJ2-7; tentative D call: TRBD1 (5 bases). The CDR3 loop spans 14 amino acids. The germline V and J ends were trimmed by 3 bases and 5 bases, with 14 bases remaining between them. Germline-derived CDR1 and CDR2 are LGHDT and YNNKEL (reference sequence). The CDR3 DNA reads as TGTGCCAGCAGCCAGACAACCGCAGGGAACGAGCAGTACTTC. Protein: CASSQTTAGNEQYF.